Below, 31 T cell receptor beta chains from the same sample are listed, as sequenced in a study of T cells in Graves' hyperthyroidism and ophthalmopathy. Authors of the study amplified TCR beta CDR3 regions from RNA transcripts. The HTBI primer set drove a first-round RT-PCR of the TCR CDR3. One entry per CDR3 protein results from TCRdb running MiXCR on the multiplex PCR reads. The sample consists of 310,000 or so distinct CDR3 sequences, about 17% of them appearing once. Sequencing was carried out using blood. Every receptor here comes from a woman between 55 and 75 years old with Graves' ophthalmopathy.

The sample holds a few counts of this clonotype. The rearrangement joins TRBV19 to TRBJ2-7; 9 nucleotides agree with TRBD1. After removal of 9 bases from V and 0 bases from J, the junction contained 6 bases not matched to a gene. The germline gives CDR1 LNHDA, CDR2 SQIVND (reference sequence). The CDR3 runs 14 residues. Here the CDR3 DNA reads TGTGCCAGCTGTCCGGGACAGGGCTCCTACGAGCAGTACTTC. Translating it yields CASCPGQGSYEQYF.

This clonotype has a count of ten or more. The chain uses TRBV20-1 and TRBJ1-1; D possibly corresponds to TRBD1 (5 bases). Per germline, CDR1 DFQATT and CDR2 SNEGSKA (reference sequence). The V end lost 4 bases, the J end lost 1 base, and 10 bases lay between the germline ends. This CDR3 is 13 amino acids long. The CDR3 sequence: CSAKKTENTEAFF. The CDR3 DNA reads as TGCAGTGCTAAAAAGACAGAGAACACTGAAGCTTTCTTT.

The V call is TRBV19, the J call TRBJ2-7, with a possible D match to TRBD1 (5 bases). The CDR3 has 13 amino acids. V lost 5 bases, J lost 2 bases, and 10 bases lay in between. Per germline, CDR1 LNHDA and CDR2 SQIVND (reference sequence). This chain's CDR3 is CASSDRGTYEQYF. The CDR3 DNA sequence: TGTGCCAGTAGTGATAGGGGAACCTACGAGCAGTACTTC.

This clonotype was recorded many times. The CDR3 protein is CSARVGQLAKNIQYF. CDR3 bases: TGCAGTGCTAGAGTCGGGCAGCTAGCCAAAAACATTCAGTACTTC. The J gene is TRBJ2-4, the V gene TRBV20-1; no clear D gene. This CDR3 comprises 15 residues. Trimming removed 1 base from V and 0 bases from J, with 10 bases in between. Germline V CDR1 and CDR2: DFQATT, SNEGSKA (reference sequence).

This clonotype came up many times. This rearrangement joins TRBV7-2 to TRBJ2-1; D remains unclear. The CDR3 runs to 14 residues. Germline CDR1 and CDR2: SGHTA and FQGNSA. V was clipped by 3 bases and J by 4 bases, with 10 bases between them. The CDR3 is CASSFTNPYNEQFF. The CDR3 bases are TGTGCCAGCAGCTTCACCAATCCGTACAATGAGCAGTTCTTC.

This clonotype was seen many times. V and J are TRBV5-1 and TRBJ2-7; 7 bases are a match to TRBD2. CDR3 length: 14 residues. V shed 3 bases, J shed 0 bases, and the junction held 3 bases outside the gene matches. Germline CDR1 is SGHRS and CDR2 is YFSETQ. Here the CDR3 DNA reads TGCGCCAGCAGCTCAGCGGGGTTCTCCTACGAGCAGTACTTC. This translates into CASSSAGFSYEQYF.

This clonotype was counted at least ten times. This sequence joins TRBV5-1 and TRBJ2-7; D is ambiguous. V was trimmed by 1 base and J by 1 base, leaving 6 bases between them. The CDR3 is 13 residues long. CDR1 and CDR2 (germline): SGHRS, YFSETQ. CDR3 amino acids: CASSLYASYEQYF. CDR3 DNA sequence: TGCGCCAGCAGCTTGTACGCGTCCTACGAGCAGTACTTC.

This clonotype was counted many times. This chain joins TRBV27 and TRBJ2-1; 10 nucleotides align to TRBD1. V lost 6 bases to trimming and J lost 7 bases; unmatched junction nucleotides: 12. This CDR3 contains 16 residues. Germline CDR1 MNHEY, CDR2 SMNVEV (reference sequence). The CDR3 sequence is CASSRGPGQGLNEQFF. The CDR3 DNA follows: TGTGCCAGCAGCCGAGGGCCGGGACAGGGGTTGAATGAGCAGTTCTTC.

The chain is built from TRBV9 and TRBJ1-1; 10 bases agree with TRBD1. This CDR3 region has 18 residues. Germline lookup yields CDR1 SGDLS and CDR2 YYNGEE. V lost 2 bases and J lost 0; bases outside the gene matches: 10. This chain's CDR3 is CASSVGQGVTRMNTEAFF. The DNA for the CDR3 is TGTGCCAGCAGCGTCGGACAGGGGGTGACCAGAATGAACACTGAAGCTTTCTTT.

Many counts were recorded for this clonotype. The gene calls are TRBV12-3 or TRBV12-4 and TRBJ2-3; TRBD2 matches at 14 bases. CDR3 length: 17 amino acids. With V trimmed by 6 bases and J by 0 bases, 5 bases remained unmatched. This chain's CDR3 is CASRPGLAGASTDTQYF. The CDR3, as DNA: TGTGCCAGCAGACCGGGACTAGCGGGGGCCAGCACAGATACGCAGTATTTT.

This clonotype was observed at least ten times. The V gene is TRBV2, the J gene TRBJ1-3, with 7 bases lining up with TRBD1. This CDR3 region has 14 residues. From germline, CDR1 is SNHLY and CDR2 FYNNEI. Trimming cost V 7 bases and J 0 bases; bases outside gene matches: 3. As DNA, the CDR3 is TGTGCCAGCAAGCCAGGGGGCTCTGGAAACACCATATATTTT. It encodes CASKPGGSGNTIYF.

This clonotype was seen many times. The chain is built from TRBV13 and TRBJ2-2; D unclear. CDR1 and CDR2 (germline): PRHDT, FYEKMQ (reference sequence). The germline V and J ends were trimmed by 1 base and 0 bases, with 6 bases remaining between them. The CDR3 extends over 15 amino acids. Here the CDR3 DNA reads TGTGCCAGCAGCTTAGTCCCCGCGAACACCGGGGAGCTGTTTTTT. Protein product: CASSLVPANTGELFF.

CDR3 sequence (DNA): TGTGCCAGCAGCCAAGAGGGGGGCCTTGACTATGGCTACACCTTC. Protein product: CASSQEGGLDYGYTF. The V call is TRBV4-2, the J call TRBJ1-2, with D possibly matching TRBD1 (6 bases). Per the germline V gene, CDR1 is LGHNA and CDR2 is YNFKEQ. Trimming pared 0 bases from V and 3 bases from J, leaving 11 bases between. The CDR3 covers 15 residues.

The chain employs TRBV20-1 and TRBJ2-4; 9 bases agree with TRBD2. The CDR3 runs 14 residues. Germline trimming cut 3 bases from V and 5 bases from J; bases unmatched to any gene: 5. Looked up from germline, CDR1 is DFQATT and CDR2 is SNEGSKA (reference sequence). The CDR3 DNA reads as TGCAGTGCTAGTCAGGGCGGGGGGGAAAACATTCAGTACTTC. It encodes CSASQGGGENIQYF.

This clonotype was detected many times. V gene TRBV2 combines with J gene TRBJ1-4, with D perhaps matching TRBD1 (5 bases). Germline-derived CDR1 and CDR2 are SNHLY and FYNNEI. The V end lost 7 bases, the J end lost 4 bases, and 10 bases lay between the germline ends. CDR3 length: 13 residues. CDR3 residues: CASTRDSNEKLFF. In DNA, the CDR3 is TGTGCCAGCACGAGAGACAGTAATGAAAAACTGTTTTTT.

The chain has TRBV7-9 and TRBJ2-5; 14 positions match TRBD2. The CDR3 has 16 amino acids. With 3 bases clipped from V and 5 bases from J, the junction kept 5 bases outside the gene matches. Germline V gene data show CDR1 as SEHNR and CDR2 as FQNEAQ (reference sequence). DNA of the CDR3: TGTGCCAGCAGCTTCGGACTAGCGGGGGGCGGGGAGACCCAGTACTTC. This encodes CASSFGLAGGGETQYF. The full variable domain, its missing parts supplied by reference TRBV7-9 and TRBJ2-5, is DTGVSQNPRHKITKRGQNVTFRCDPISEHNRLYWYRQTLGQGPEFLTYFQNEAQLEKSRLLSDRFSAERPKGSFSTLEIQRTEQGDSAMYLCASSFGLAGGGETQYFGPGTRLLVL.

This clonotype showed up many times. The gene calls are TRBV27 and TRBJ1-5, with a possible D match to TRBD1 (5 bases). Trimming pared 3 bases from V and 1 base from J, leaving 7 bases between. CDR1 MNHEY and CDR2 SMNVEV come from the germline V gene (reference sequence). The CDR3 sequence is 14 residues long. The CDR3 sequence: CASSFGTSNQPQHF. DNA of the CDR3: TGTGCCAGCAGTTTTGGGACGAGCAATCAGCCCCAGCATTTT.

This clonotype appeared many times. This chain uses TRBV3-2 with TRBJ2-7; the listed D gene, TRBD1, was not tested against the DNA. TRBV3-2 is labeled a pseudogene. This CDR3 is built from 11 residues. CDR3 DNA sequence: TGTGCCAGCAGCTCCCGACGGGAGCAGTACTTC. Its translation is CASSSRREQYF.

This clonotype was observed many times. This chain uses TRBV6-1 with TRBJ2-7, with D maybe TRBD1 (6 bases). This CDR3 spans 14 amino acids. The V gene's germline CDR1 is MNHNS and CDR2 SASEGT. Between the trimmed V and J ends, which lost 7 bases and 3 bases, there was a span of 16 bases. This CDR3 is CASKIRSRGYEQYF. The DNA for the CDR3 is TGTGCCAGCAAAATACGTAGCAGGGGCTACGAGCAGTACTTC.

This clonotype was found many times. The V gene is TRBV11-2, the J gene TRBJ1-4; D remains ambiguous. The CDR3 spans 16 residues. The germline gives CDR1 SGHAT, CDR2 FQNNGV. V gave up 5 bases and J gave up 2 bases, with 15 bases separating them. The CDR3 DNA follows: TGTGCCAGCAGCACGCGACAAAGCCCCACTAATGAAAAACTGTTTTTT. Translating it yields CASSTRQSPTNEKLFF.

Worth noting for this clonotype: A junction boundary mismatches the germline segment, possibly from a read error. The genes are TRBV6-1 and TRBJ2-1; 13 bases match TRBD2. Germline values: CDR1 MNHNS, CDR2 SASEGT. The CDR3 spans 15 residues. CDR3 bases: TGTGCCACCAGTTCTACTAGCGGGAGGGAAGATGAGCAGTTCTTC. It translates to CATSSTSGREDEQFF.

This clonotype was recorded a few times. This sequence joins TRBV7-8 and TRBJ1-2, with D tentatively TRBD1 (5 bases). The CDR3 extends over 13 amino acids. Per germline, CDR1 SGHVS and CDR2 FQNEAQ. V was cut by 5 bases and J by 6 bases, with 13 bases left in between. CDR3 nucleotides: TGTGCCAGCAGCCCCGGGACGAGAAATGGCTACACCTTC. Protein sequence: CASSPGTRNGYTF.

The rearrangement uses TRBV7-2 and TRBJ1-4; TRBD1 matches at 7 bases. The CDR3 covers 14 residues. The V and J ends lost 5 bases and 8 bases, in that order; junction bases with no gene match: 8. Germline V gives CDR1 SGHTA, CDR2 FQGNSA. This CDR3 is CASSPRQGREKLFF. In DNA form, the CDR3 reads TGTGCCAGCAGCCCCCGACAGGGACGCGAAAAACTGTTTTTT.

This clonotype appeared a few times. The chain combines TRBV5-4 with TRBJ2-7; 7 positions match TRBD1. Losses at the gene ends were 3 bases for V and 4 bases for J; bases not matched to a gene: 10. Germline values: CDR1 SGHNT, CDR2 YYREEE (reference sequence). The CDR3 runs to 15 residues. The CDR3 protein is CASSSGGQLGYEQYF. Here the CDR3 DNA reads TGTGCCAGCAGCTCTGGGGGACAGCTGGGATACGAGCAGTACTTC.

The rearrangement uses TRBV15 and TRBJ1-2; D not resolved. Per the germline V gene, CDR1 is LNHNV and CDR2 is YYDKDF (reference sequence). The CDR3 has 15 residues. V was trimmed by 0 bases and J by 8 bases, leaving 16 bases between them. This CDR3 reads CATSRDMRAPTGYTF. CDR3 DNA: TGTGCCACCAGCAGAGATATGAGGGCCCCGACGGGCTACACCTTC.

This clonotype occurred a few times. This chain uses TRBV7-9 with TRBJ2-6, with unresolved D. This CDR3 region has 16 residues. Germline CDR1 SEHNR, CDR2 FQNEAQ (reference sequence). Trimming removed 5 bases from V and 2 bases from J, with 13 bases in between. In nucleotides, the CDR3 is TGTGCCAGCAGCCAGAGTTCCGCTGCTGGGGCCAACGTCCTGACTTTC. This gives the protein CASSQSSAAGANVLTF.

In its sample, this clonotype was seen many times. V gene TRBV7-2 combines with J gene TRBJ1-4; 7 bases align to TRBD1. After removal of 3 bases from V and 8 bases from J, the junction contained 3 bases not matched to a gene. The CDR3 runs 13 residues. The V gene's germline CDR1 is SGHTA and CDR2 FQGNSA. The CDR3 region is CASSFTGEEKLFF. The CDR3 DNA sequence: TGTGCCAGCAGCTTTACAGGGGAAGAAAAACTGTTTTTT.

This clonotype was seen repeatedly, ten times or more. This rearrangement joins TRBV27 to TRBJ1-1, with D perhaps TRBD1 (5 bases). The CDR3 sequence is 13 residues long. Trimming removed 0 bases from V and 11 bases from J, with 13 bases in between. CDR1 is MNHEY and CDR2 is SMNVEV in the germline V gene (reference sequence). In DNA, the CDR3 is TGTGCCAGCAGTTTATCCGGGACCCGGTGGGCTTTCTTT. Its translation: CASSLSGTRWAFF.

This clonotype has more than one count but fewer than ten. The rearrangement uses TRBV18 and TRBJ2-7; 8 bases agree with TRBD2. This CDR3 contains 14 residues. The V gene's germline CDR1 is KGHSH and CDR2 LQKENI. V was clipped by 3 bases and J by 3 bases; unmatched bases: 4. CDR3 region: CASSPTAGDYEQYF. The CDR3 DNA is TGTGCCAGCTCACCTACAGCGGGGGACTACGAGCAGTACTTC.

V gene TRBV11-2 combines with J gene TRBJ1-1; no reliable D call. V shed 2 bases and J shed 2 bases, with 12 bases lying between them. The CDR3 sequence is 15 residues long. Per the germline V gene, CDR1 is SGHAT and CDR2 is FQNNGV. The CDR3 DNA sequence: TGTGCCAGCAGCTTAAATCAGGATCCCAACACTGAAGCTTTCTTT. Its protein is CASSLNQDPNTEAFF.

The chain carries TRBV4-1 and TRBJ2-7, with TRBD1 matching 11 bases. Germline V CDR1 and CDR2: MGHRA, YSYEKL. V lost 9 bases, J lost 3 bases, and 7 bases stayed unmatched. The CDR3 consists of 14 residues. CDR3 residues: CASRTGGGSYEQYF. The DNA of the CDR3 is TGCGCCAGTCGGACAGGGGGCGGAAGCTACGAGCAGTACTTC.